The clone carrying this T cell receptor beta chain was detected only a few times. Sequencing was performed with immunoSEQ multiplex PCR; in TCRdb, only in-frame clones are kept and a portion is missing. The table includes approximately 200,000 clones, 86% detected once. This specimen belongs to a study of blood T cell repertoires in COVID-19. Study background: Specimens from acute and convalescent COVID-19 originated in the United States, Italy and Spain. In each case, the material was cDNA or gDNA derived from T cells, B-cell-depleted T cells, or PBMCs.

V shed 3 bases, J shed 4 bases, and the junction held 7 bases outside the gene matches. CDR1 and CDR2 from the germline V gene are SGHNT and YYREEE (reference sequence). The CDR3 loop spans 15 amino acids. The TCR was taken from a man aged 50 to 60 with acute or convalescent COVID-19. The sample consisted of peripheral blood. The chain carries TRBV5-4 and TRBJ1-3; the match to TRBD1 covers 7 bases. CDR3: CASSSTTGSGNTIYF. The CDR3 nucleotides are TGTGCCAGCAGCTCCACGACAGGGTCCGGAAACACCATATATTTT.